The next 15 T cell receptor beta chains were all read from a single sample in a study of blood T cell repertoires in COVID-19. TCRdb's copy holds only in-frame clones and misses some; the assay was immunoSEQ multiplex PCR. The sample has fewer than 250,000 clones, roughly 82% seen once. Sequenced sample: peripheral blood. All receptors come from a woman in her sixties or seventies with acute or convalescent COVID-19.

With respect to this clone: Additional DNA sequences in this sample encode the identical CDR3. The rearrangement links TRBV19 to TRBJ1-1; D unresolved. Germline CDR1 reads LNHDA; CDR2 reads SQIVND (reference sequence). CDR3 length: 13 residues. V was trimmed by 5 bases and J by 0 bases, leaving 7 bases between them. The CDR3 region is CASSVDMNTEAFF. The CDR3 DNA sequence: TGTGCCAGTAGTGTTGACATGAACACTGAAGCTTTCTTT.

The chain couples TRBV5-6 to TRBJ1-2; 7 bases agree with TRBD1. The germline V gene encodes CDR1 SGHDT and CDR2 YYEEEE. The ends lost 4 bases at V and 4 bases at J; junction bases unmatched: 4. CDR3 length equals 13 residues. In DNA, the CDR3 is TGTGCCAGCAGCCCGGGACAGATCTATGGCTACACCTTC. This translates into CASSPGQIYGYTF.

The chain has TRBV3-1 (or the pseudogene TRBV3-2) and TRBJ2-2, with D possibly matching TRBD2 (6 bases). The CDR3 totals 16 residues. V lost 3 bases to trimming and J lost 6 bases, with 17 bases between them. The germline gives CDR1 LGHDT, CDR2 YNNKEL (reference sequence). The CDR3 DNA reads as TGTGCCAGCAGCCATCCCTGGACTATATCACCCGGGGAGCTGTTTTTT. Translation: CASSHPWTISPGELFF.

This chain links TRBV19 with TRBJ1-5; TRBD1 matches at 7 bases. CDR1 and CDR2 (germline): LNHDA, SQIVND (reference sequence). The CDR3 totals 14 residues. The trim removed 5 bases at V and 6 bases at J, leaving 7 bases unmatched. The CDR3 sequence: CASSESGGGQPQHF. The CDR3 nucleotides read TGTGCCAGTAGTGAATCAGGGGGAGGTCAGCCCCAGCATTTT.

This rearrangement joins TRBV20-1 to TRBJ2-5; 7 positions match TRBD1. Germline CDR1 DFQATT, CDR2 SNEGSKA (reference sequence). Trimming removed 3 bases from V and 5 bases from J; junction bases left unmatched: 9. This CDR3 has 14 residues. As DNA, the CDR3 is TGCAGTGCTAGTCGCGAGGGGGCTTGGGAGACCCAGTACTTC. This encodes CSASREGAWETQYF.

The chain carries TRBV27 and TRBJ2-2; D remains unclear. V was shortened by 8 bases and J by 1 base, with 14 bases between the two germline ends. The CDR3 length is 15 residues. Germline CDR1 MNHEY, CDR2 SMNVEV (reference sequence). The CDR3 nucleotides are TGTGCCAGCCGCCTGATGAGTAAGAACACCGGGGAGCTGTTTTTT. It is translated as CASRLMSKNTGELFF.

As to this clone: This may arise from a read error, as a much more abundant clone is one base away. This sample includes further DNA sequences coding for the same CDR3. The chain carries TRBV3-1 (or the pseudogene TRBV3-2) and TRBJ1-2; D possibly corresponds to TRBD1 (6 bases). Germline values: CDR1 LGHDT, CDR2 YNNKEL (reference sequence). The ends were cut back, 4 bases at V and 2 bases at J, with 8 bases in the middle. This CDR3 has 13 residues. DNA of the CDR3: TGTGCCAGCAGCCCCGACAGGAACTATGGCTACACCTTC. Translation: CASSPDRNYGYTF.

The V and J genes are TRBV7-9 and TRBJ2-1; 13 bases align to TRBD2. The CDR3 consists of 16 residues. Looked up from germline, CDR1 is SEHNR and CDR2 is FQNEAQ (reference sequence). J lost 7 bases, V lost 5 bases, and 8 bases had no gene match. The CDR3 region is CASSPRTSGGLNEQFF. DNA for the CDR3: TGTGCCAGCAGCCCCAGGACTAGCGGGGGTCTTAATGAGCAGTTCTTC.

The chain carries TRBV19 and TRBJ1-1; tentative D call: TRBD1 (6 bases). Trimming cost V 4 bases and J 4 bases, with 13 bases left between them. Germline lookup yields CDR1 LNHDA and CDR2 SQIVND (reference sequence). The CDR3 covers 14 residues. The CDR3 region has the DNA TGTGCCAGTAGTAGGGGGCCGAGTAGCACTGAAGCTTTCTTT. As protein: CASSRGPSSTEAFF.

The chain carries TRBV1 and TRBJ1-2. TRBV1 is noted as a pseudogene. The CDR3 totals 16 residues. The chain's CDR3 is CTSSQDDERGNYGYTF. The CDR3 nucleotides read TGCACCAGCAGCCAAGACGACGAAAGAGGAAACTATGGCTACACCTTC.

The table lists this clone with a few counts. This rearrangement joins TRBV7-9 to TRBJ1-2, with a tentative D call TRBD1 (6 bases). V was cut by 1 base and J by 8 bases, with 17 bases left in between. Germline V gives CDR1 SEHNR, CDR2 FQNEAQ (reference sequence). The CDR3 sequence is 15 residues long. The CDR3 sequence: CASSLVPGGAGGYTF. CDR3 nucleotide sequence: TGTGCCAGCAGCTTAGTGCCGGGGGGCGCAGGAGGCTACACCTTC.

This clone occurred a few times. The V gene is TRBV4-2, the J gene TRBJ2-1, with 7 bases aligning to TRBD1. V dropped 0 bases and J dropped 1; count of bases not matched to a gene: 3. The CDR3 runs to 16 residues. Germline values: CDR1 LGHNA, CDR2 YNFKEQ. The CDR3 sequence is CASSQDRTGSYNEQFF. CDR3 bases: TGTGCCAGCAGCCAAGATAGGACAGGATCCTACAATGAGCAGTTCTTC.

The chain couples TRBV29-1 to TRBJ1-1, with TRBD1 identical over 8 bases. V dropped 4 bases and J dropped 4; count of bases not matched to a gene: 5. Germline V CDR1 and CDR2: SQVTM, ANQGSEA. This CDR3 comprises 13 residues. This CDR3 is CSVGQTGATEAFF. In nucleotides, the CDR3 is TGCAGCGTTGGGCAGACAGGGGCCACTGAAGCTTTCTTT.

The gene calls are TRBV5-4 and TRBJ2-1, with TRBD2 identical over 9 bases. Germline assignment: CDR1 SGHNT and CDR2 YYREEE (reference sequence). The CDR3 loop spans 15 amino acids. The ends lost 5 bases at V and 3 bases at J; junction bases unmatched: 6. This CDR3 reads CASRSSGGYYNEQFF. The CDR3 nucleotides read TGTGCCAGCAGGTCAAGCGGGGGGTACTACAATGAGCAGTTCTTC. Drawing the rest from reference TRBV5-4 and TRBJ2-1, the complete variable domain is ETGVTQSPTHLIKTRGQQVTLRCSSQSGHNTVSWYQQALGQGPQFIFQYYREEENGRGNFPPRFSGLQFPNYSSELNVNALELDDSALYLCASRSSGGYYNEQFFGPGTRLTVL.

The chain employs TRBV9 and TRBJ1-1; D gene uncertain. CDR1 is SGDLS and CDR2 is YYNGEE in the germline V gene. V gave up 0 bases and J gave up 3 bases, with 9 bases separating them. The CDR3 totals 14 residues. The CDR3 sequence: CASSVDRGYTEAFF. Here the CDR3 DNA reads TGTGCCAGCAGCGTAGATCGAGGGTACACTGAAGCTTTCTTT.